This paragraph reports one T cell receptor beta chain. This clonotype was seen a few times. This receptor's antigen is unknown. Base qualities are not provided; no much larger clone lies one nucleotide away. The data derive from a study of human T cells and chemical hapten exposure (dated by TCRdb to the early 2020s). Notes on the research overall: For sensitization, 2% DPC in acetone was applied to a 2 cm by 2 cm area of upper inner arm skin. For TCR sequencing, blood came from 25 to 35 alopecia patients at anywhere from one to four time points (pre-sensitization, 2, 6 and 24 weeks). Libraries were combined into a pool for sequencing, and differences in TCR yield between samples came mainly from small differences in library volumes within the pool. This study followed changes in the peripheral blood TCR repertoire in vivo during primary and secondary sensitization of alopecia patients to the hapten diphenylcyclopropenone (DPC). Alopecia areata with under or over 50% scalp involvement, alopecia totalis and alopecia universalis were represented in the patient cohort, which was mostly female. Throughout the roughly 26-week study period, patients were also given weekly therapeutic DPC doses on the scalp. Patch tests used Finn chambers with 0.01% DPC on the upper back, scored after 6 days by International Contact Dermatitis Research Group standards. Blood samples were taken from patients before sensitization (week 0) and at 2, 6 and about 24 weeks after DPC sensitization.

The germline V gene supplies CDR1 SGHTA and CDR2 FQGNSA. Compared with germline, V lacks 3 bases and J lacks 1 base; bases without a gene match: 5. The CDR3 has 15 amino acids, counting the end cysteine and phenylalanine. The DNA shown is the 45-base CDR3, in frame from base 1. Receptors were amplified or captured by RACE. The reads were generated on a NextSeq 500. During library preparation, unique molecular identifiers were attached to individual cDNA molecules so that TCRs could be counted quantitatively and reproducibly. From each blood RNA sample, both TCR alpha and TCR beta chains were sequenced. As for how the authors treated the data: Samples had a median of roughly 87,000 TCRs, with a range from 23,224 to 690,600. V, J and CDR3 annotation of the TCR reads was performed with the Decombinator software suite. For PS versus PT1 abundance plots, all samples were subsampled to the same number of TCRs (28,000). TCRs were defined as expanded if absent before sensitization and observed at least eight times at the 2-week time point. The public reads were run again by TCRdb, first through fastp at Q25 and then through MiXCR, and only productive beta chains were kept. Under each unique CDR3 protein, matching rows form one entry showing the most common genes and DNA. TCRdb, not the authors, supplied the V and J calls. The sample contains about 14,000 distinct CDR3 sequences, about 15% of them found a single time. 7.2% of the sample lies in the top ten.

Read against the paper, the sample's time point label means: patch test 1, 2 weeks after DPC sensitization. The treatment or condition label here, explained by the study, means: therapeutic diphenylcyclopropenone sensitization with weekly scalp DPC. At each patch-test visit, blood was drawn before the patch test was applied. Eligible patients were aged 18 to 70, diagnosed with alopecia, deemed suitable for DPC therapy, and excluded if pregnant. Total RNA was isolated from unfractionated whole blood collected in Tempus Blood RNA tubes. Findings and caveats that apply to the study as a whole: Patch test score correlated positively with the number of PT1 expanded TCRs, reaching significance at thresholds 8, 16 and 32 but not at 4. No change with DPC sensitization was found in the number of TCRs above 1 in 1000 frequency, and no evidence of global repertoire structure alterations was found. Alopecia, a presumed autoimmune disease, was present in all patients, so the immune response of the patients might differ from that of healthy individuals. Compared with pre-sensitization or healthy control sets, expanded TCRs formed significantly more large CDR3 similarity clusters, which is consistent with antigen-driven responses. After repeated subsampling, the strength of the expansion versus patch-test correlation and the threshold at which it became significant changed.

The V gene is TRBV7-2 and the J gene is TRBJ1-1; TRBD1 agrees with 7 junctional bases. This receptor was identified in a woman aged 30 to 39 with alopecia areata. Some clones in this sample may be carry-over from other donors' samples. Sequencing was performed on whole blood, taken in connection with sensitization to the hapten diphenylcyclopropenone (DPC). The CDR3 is CASSFANRGNTEAFF. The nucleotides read TGTGCCAGCAGCTTTGCAAACAGGGGGAACACTGAAGCTTTCTTT.